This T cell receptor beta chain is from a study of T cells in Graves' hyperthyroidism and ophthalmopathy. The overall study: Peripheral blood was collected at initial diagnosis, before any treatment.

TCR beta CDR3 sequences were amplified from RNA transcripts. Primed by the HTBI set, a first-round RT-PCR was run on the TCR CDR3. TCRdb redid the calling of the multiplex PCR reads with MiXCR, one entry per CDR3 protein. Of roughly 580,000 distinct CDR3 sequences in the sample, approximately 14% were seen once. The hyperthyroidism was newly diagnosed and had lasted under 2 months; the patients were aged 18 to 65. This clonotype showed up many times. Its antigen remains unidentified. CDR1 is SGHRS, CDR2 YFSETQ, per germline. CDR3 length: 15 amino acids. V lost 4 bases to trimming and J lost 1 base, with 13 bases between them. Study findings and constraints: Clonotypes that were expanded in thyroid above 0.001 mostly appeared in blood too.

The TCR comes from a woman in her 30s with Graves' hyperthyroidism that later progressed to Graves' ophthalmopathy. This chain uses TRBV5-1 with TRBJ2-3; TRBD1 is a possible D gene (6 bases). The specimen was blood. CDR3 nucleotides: TGCGCCAGCAGCCTAGAAAGGACAGGCACAGATACGCAGTATTTT. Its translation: CASSLERTGTDTQYF.